A selection of T cell receptor beta chains follows, all from one sample in a study of blood T cell repertoires in COVID-19. Only in-frame clones appear in the TCRdb table, and some are missing; sequencing was by immunoSEQ multiplex PCR. The sample has 95,000 to 110,000 clones, 89% seen once; the top ten hold 17%. Sample: peripheral blood. The receptors here all came from a woman older than 75 in a cohort sampled during active COVID-19. Both conserved end residues are trimmed from each CDR3.

>TRBV29-1|TRBJ2-2
SVASVTNTGELF
>TRBV7-2|TRBJ2-5
ASSLFSHAGETQY
>TRBV15|TRBJ2-2
ATSRDTTERRELF
>TRBV6-5|TRBJ2-7
ASGLAGDYEQY
>TRBV25-1|TRBJ1-3
ASSYGTGVNTIY
>TRBV7-9|TRBJ2-7
ASSLTVSGGGYEQY
>TRBV7-2|TRBJ2-2
ASSLGSSGGNTGELF
>TRBV29-1|TRBJ2-7
SVGTGGGGYEQY
>TRBV6-5|TRBJ2-3
ASSPRQGSTDTQY
>TRBV4-2|TRBJ2-1
ASSQPGTGAADWGNEQF
>TRBV4-1|TRBJ2-3
ASSQHLLAGNTDTQY
>TRBV18|TRBJ1-6
ASSPDRGGNSPLH
>TRBV4-1|TRBJ1-4
ASSQAGVWGEKLF
>TRBV14|TRBJ2-1
ASSQDRGTRFNEQF
>TRBV4-2|TRBJ2-5
ASSPSAGVGETQY
>TRBV30|TRBJ1-4
AHQPGQEKLF
>TRBV19|TRBJ2-7
ASSILGQVYEQY
>TRBV6-5|TRBJ1-2
ASSYDNLDGGLGYT
>TRBV19|TRBJ2-1
ASSIEAGRAPEQF
>TRBV27|TRBJ2-1
AIRGGGSYNEQF
>TRBV12-3/TRBV12-4|TRBJ1-1
ASRRTVNTEAF
>TRBV27|TRBJ1-5
ASSWESNQPQH
>TRBV30|TRBJ1-1
AWKGQGTFLNTEAF
>TRBV5-1|TRBJ1-4
ASSPTTGVGEKLF
>TRBV5-1|TRBJ1-3
ASSLAPQSSGNTIY
>TRBV28|TRBJ2-2
ASSLLPGGGTGELF
>TRBV4-1|TRBJ2-3
ASTPGTSSRTDTQY
>TRBV7-9|TRBJ2-1
ASSFLAGAATEQF
>TRBV4-2|TRBJ2-1
ASSQGTSGPSYNEQF
>TRBV28|TRBJ2-7
ASRVTPASTYEQY
>TRBV5-1|TRBJ2-3
ASSLLAGISTDTQY
>TRBV10-2|TRBJ2-1
ASKEVYEQF
>TRBV5-4|TRBJ2-3
ASSPRRSPSTDTQY
>TRBV18|TRBJ2-7
ASSPPAQDEQY
>TRBV18|TRBJ1-2
ASSPSGDVPNYGYT
>TRBV3-1/TRBV3-2|TRBJ1-4
ASSQEGQNNEKLF
>TRBV19|TRBJ2-3
ASSMGGGIDTQY
>TRBV6-1|TRBJ1-2
ASSEWDRGPFGYT
>TRBV6-5|TRBJ1-3
ASRASGNTIY
>TRBV19|TRBJ2-5
ASSLRQGAETQY
>TRBV11-3|TRBJ2-1
ASSLGQFPSNEQF
>TRBV6-1|TRBJ1-2
ASSVNGQGLTTYGYT
>TRBV5-1|TRBJ1-1
ASTQQGASTEAF
>TRBV12-5|TRBJ2-1
ASGLPRKF
>TRBV7-3|TRBJ2-1
ASSLGARGNNEQF
>TRBV11-2|TRBJ1-5
ASSSRQDGQPQH
>TRBV14|TRBJ1-2
ASSQAVYGYT
>TRBV29-1|TRBJ2-2
SVVPTGFGNTGELF
>TRBV5-1|TRBJ2-5
ASSLVQGNQETQY